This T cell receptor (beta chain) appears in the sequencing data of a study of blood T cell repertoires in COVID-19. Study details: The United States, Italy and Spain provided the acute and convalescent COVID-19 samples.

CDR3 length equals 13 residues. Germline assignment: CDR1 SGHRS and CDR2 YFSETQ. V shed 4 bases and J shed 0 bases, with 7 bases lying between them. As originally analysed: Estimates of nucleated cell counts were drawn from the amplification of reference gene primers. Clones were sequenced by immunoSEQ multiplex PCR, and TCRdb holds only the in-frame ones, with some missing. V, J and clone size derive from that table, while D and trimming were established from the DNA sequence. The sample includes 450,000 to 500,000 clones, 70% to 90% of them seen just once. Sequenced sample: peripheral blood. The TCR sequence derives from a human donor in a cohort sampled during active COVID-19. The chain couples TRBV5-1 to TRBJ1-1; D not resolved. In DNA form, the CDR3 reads TGCGCCAGCAGCACTCAAATGAACACTGAAGCTTTCTTT. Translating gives CASSTQMNTEAFF.